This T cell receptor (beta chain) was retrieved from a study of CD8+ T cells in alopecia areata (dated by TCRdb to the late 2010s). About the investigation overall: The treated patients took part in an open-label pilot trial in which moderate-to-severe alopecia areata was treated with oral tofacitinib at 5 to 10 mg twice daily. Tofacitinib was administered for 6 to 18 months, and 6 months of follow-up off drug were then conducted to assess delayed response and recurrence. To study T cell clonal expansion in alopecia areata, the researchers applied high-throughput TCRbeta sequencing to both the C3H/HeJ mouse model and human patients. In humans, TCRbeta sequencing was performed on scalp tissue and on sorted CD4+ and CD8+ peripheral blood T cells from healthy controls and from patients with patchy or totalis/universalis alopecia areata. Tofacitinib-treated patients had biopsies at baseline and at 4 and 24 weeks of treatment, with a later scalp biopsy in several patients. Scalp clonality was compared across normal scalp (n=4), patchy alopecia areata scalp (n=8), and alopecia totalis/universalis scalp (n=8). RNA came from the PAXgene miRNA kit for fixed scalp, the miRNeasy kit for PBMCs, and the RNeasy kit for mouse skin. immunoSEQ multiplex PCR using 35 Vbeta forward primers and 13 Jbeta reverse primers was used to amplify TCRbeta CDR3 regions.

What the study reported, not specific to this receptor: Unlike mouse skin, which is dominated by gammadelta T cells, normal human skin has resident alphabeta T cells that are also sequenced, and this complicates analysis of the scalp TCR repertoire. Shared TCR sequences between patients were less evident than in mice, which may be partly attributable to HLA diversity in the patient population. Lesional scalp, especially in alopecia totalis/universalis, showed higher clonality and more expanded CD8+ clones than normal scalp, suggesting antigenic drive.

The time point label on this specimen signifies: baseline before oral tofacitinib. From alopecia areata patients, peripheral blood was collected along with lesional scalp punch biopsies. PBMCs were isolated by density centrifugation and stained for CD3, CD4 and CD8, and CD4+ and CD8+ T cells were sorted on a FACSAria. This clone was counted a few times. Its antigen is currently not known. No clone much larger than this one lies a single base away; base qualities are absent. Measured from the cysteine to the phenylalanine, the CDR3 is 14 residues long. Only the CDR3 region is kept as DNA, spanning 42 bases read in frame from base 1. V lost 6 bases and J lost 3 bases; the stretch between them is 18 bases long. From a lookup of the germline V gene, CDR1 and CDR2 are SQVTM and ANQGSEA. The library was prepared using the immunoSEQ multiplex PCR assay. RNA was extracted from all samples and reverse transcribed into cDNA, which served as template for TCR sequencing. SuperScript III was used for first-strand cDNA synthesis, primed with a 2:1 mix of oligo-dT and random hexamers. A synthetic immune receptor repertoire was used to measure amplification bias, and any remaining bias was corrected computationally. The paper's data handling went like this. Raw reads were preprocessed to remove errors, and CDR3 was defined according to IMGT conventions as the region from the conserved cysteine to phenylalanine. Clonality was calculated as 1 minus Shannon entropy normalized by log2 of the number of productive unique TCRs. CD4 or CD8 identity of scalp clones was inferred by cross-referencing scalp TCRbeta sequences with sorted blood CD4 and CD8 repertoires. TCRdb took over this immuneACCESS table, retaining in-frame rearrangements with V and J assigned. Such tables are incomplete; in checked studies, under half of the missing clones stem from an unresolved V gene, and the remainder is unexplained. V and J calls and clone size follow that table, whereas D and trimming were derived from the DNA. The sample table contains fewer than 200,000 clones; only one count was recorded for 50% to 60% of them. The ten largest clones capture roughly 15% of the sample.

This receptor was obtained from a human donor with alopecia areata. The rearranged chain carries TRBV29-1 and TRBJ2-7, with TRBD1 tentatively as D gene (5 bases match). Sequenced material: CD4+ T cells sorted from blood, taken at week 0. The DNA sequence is TGCAGCGTAAGCTCGGTGAATCAGGGCTACGAGCAGTACTTC. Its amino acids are CSVSSVNQGYEQYF.